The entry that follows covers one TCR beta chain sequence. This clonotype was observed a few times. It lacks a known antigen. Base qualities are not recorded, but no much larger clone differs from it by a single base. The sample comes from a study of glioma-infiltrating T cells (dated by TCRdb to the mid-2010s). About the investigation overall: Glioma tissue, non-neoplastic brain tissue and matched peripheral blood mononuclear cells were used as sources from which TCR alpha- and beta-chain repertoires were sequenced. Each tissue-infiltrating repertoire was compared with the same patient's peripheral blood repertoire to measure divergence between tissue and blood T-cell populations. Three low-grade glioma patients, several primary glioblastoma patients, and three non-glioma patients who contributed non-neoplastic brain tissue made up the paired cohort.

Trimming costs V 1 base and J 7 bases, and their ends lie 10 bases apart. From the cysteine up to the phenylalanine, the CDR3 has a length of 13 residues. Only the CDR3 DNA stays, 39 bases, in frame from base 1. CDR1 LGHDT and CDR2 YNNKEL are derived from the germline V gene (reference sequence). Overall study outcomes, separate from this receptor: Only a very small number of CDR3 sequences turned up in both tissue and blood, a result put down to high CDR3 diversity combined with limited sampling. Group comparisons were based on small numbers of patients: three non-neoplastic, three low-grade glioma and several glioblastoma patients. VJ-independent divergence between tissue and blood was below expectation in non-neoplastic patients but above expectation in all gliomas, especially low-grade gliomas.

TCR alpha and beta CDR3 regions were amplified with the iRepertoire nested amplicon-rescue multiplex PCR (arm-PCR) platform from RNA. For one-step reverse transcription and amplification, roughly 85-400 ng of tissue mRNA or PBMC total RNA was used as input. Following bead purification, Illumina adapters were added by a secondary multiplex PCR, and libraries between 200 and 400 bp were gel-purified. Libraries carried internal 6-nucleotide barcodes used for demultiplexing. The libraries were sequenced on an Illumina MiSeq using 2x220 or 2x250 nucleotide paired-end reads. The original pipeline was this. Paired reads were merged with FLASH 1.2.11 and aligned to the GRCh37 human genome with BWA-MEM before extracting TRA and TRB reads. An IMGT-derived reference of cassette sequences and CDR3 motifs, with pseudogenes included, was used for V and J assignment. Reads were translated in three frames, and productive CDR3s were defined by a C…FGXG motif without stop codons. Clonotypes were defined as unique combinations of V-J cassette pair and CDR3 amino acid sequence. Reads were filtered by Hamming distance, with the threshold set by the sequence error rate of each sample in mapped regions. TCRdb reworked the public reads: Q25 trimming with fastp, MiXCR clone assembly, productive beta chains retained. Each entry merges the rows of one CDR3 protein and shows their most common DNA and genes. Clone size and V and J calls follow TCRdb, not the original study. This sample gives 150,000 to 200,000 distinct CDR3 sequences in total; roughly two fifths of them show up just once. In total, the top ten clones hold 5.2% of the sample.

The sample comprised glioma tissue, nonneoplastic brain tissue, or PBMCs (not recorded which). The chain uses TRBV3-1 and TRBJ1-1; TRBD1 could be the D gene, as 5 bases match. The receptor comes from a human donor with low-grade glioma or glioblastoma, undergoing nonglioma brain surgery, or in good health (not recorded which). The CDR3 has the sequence CASSQGGPDEAFF. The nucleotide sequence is TGTGCCAGCAGCCAAGGGGGCCCTGATGAAGCTTTCTTT.